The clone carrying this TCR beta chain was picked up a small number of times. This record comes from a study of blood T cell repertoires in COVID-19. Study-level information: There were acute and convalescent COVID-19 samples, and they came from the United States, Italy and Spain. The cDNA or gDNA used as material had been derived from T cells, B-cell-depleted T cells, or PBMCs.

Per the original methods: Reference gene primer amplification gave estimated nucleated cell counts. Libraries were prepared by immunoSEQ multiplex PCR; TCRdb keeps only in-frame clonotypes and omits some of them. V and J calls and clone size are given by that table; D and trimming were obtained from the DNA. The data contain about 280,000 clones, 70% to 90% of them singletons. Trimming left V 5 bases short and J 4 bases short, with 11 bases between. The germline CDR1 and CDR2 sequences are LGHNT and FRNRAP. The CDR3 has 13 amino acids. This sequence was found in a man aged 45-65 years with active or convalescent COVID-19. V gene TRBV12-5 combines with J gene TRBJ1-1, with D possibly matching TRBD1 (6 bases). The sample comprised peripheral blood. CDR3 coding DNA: TGTGCTAGTGGTGCCCAGGGGTTCACTGAAGCTTTCTTT. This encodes CASGAQGFTEAFF.